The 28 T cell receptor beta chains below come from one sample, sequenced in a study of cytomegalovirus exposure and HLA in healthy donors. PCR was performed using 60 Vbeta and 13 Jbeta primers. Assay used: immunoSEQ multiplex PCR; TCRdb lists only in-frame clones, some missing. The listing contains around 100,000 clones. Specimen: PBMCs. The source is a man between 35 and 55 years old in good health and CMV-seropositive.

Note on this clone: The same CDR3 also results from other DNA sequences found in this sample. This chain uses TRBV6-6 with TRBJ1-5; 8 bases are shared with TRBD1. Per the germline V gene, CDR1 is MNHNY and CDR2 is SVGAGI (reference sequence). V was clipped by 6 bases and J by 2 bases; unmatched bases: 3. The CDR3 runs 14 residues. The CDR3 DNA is TGTGCCAGCAGACAGGGGGACGGCAATCAGCCCCAGCATTTT. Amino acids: CASRQGDGNQPQHF.

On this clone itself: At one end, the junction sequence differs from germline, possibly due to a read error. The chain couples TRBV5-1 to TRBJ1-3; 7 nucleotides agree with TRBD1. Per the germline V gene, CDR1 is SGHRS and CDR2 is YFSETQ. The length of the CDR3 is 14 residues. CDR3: CVSSLGGDGNTIYF. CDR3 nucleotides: TGCGTCAGCAGCTTAGGGGGCGATGGAAACACCATATATTTT.

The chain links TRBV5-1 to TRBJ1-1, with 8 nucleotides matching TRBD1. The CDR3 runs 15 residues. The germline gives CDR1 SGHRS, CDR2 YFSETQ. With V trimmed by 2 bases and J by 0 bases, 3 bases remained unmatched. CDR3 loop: CASSLPGQVNTEAFF. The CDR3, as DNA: TGCGCCAGCAGCTTACCGGGACAGGTGAACACTGAAGCTTTCTTT.

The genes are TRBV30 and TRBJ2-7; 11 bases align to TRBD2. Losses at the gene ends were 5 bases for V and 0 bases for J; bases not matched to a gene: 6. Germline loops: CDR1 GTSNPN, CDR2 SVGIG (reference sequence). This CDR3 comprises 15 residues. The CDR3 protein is CAWRQTSGGSYEQYF. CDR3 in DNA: TGTGCCTGGCGTCAAACTAGCGGGGGCTCCTACGAGCAGTACTTC.

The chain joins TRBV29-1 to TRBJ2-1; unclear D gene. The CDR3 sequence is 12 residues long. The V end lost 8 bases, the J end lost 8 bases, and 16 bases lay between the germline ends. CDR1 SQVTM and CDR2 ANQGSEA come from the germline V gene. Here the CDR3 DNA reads TGCAGCACCTACCGGGTAGGTGATGAGCAGTTCTTC. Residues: CSTYRVGDEQFF.

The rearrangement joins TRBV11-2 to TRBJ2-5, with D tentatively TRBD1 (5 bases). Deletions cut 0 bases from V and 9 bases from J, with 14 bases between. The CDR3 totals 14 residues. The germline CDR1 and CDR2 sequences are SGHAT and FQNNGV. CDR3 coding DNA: TGTGCCAGCAGCTTAGAGGTTATAGGGGATTCCCAGTACTTC. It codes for CASSLEVIGDSQYF.

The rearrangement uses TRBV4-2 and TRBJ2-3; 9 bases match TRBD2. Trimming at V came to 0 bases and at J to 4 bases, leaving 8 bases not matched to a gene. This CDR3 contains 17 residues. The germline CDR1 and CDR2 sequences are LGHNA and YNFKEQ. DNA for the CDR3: TGTGCCAGCAGCCAAGATAAGGTAGCGGGAGAATCAGATACGCAGTATTTT. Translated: CASSQDKVAGESDTQYF.

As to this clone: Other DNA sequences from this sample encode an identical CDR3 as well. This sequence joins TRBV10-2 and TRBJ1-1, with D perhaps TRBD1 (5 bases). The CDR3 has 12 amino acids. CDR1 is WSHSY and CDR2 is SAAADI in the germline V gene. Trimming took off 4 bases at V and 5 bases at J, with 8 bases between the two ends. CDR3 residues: CASSAGNTEAFF. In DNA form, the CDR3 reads TGCGCCAGCAGTGCAGGGAATACTGAAGCTTTCTTT.

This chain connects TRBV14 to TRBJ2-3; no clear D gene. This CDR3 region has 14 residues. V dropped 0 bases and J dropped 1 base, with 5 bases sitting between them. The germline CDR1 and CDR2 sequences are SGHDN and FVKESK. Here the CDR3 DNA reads TGTGCCAGCAGCCAAGACGGTGGCACAGATACGCAGTATTTT. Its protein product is CASSQDGGTDTQYF.

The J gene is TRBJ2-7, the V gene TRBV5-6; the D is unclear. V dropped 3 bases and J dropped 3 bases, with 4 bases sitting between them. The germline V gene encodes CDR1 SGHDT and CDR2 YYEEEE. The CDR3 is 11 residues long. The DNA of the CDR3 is TGTGCCAGCAGCTCGTTCTACGAGCAGTACTTC. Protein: CASSSFYEQYF. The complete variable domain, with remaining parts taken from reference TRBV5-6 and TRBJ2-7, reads DAGVTQSPTHLIKTRGQQVTLRCSPKSGHDTVSWYQQALGQGPQFIFQYYEEEERQRGNFPDRFSGHQFPNYSSELNVNALLLGDSALYLCASSSFYEQYFGPGTRLTVT.

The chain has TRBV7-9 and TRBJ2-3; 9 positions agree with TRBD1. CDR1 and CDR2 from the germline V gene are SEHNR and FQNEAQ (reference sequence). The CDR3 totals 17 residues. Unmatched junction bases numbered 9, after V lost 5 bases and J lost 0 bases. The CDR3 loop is CASSPRGQGFSTDTQYF. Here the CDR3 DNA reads TGTGCCAGCAGCCCTAGGGGACAGGGATTTAGCACAGATACGCAGTATTTT. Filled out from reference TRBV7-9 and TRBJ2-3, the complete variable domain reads DTGVSQNPRHKITKRGQNVTFRCDPISEHNRLYWYRQTLGQGPEFLTYFQNEAQLEKSRLLSDRFSAERPKGSFSTLEIQRTEQGDSAMYLCASSPRGQGFSTDTQYFGPGTRLTVL.

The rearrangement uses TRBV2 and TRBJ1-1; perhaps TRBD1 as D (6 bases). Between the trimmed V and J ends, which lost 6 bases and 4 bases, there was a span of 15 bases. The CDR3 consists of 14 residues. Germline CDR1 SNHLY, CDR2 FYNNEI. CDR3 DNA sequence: TGTGCCAGCAGCCCGCAGGGGAAGGGCACTGAAGCTTTCTTT. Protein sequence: CASSPQGKGTEAFF.

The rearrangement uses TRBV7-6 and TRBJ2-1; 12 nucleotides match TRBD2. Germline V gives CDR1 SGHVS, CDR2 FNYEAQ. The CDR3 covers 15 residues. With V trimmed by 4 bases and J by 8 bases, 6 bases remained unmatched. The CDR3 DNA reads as TGTGCCAGCAGCTACTCTAGCGGGAGGGCCTATGAGCAGTTCTTC. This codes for CASSYSSGRAYEQFF.

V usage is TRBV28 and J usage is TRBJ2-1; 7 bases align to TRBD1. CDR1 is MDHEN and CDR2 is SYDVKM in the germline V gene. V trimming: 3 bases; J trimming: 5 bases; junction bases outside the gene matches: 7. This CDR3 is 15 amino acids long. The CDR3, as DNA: TGTGCCAGCAGTTTGATGGACAGGACCAACAATGAGCAGTTCTTC. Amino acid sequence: CASSLMDRTNNEQFF.

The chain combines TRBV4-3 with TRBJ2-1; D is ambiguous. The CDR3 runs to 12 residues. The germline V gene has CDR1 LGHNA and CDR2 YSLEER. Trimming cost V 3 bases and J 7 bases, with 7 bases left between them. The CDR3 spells CASSQLRNEQFF. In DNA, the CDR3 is TGCGCCAGCAGCCAGCTCAGGAATGAGCAGTTCTTC.

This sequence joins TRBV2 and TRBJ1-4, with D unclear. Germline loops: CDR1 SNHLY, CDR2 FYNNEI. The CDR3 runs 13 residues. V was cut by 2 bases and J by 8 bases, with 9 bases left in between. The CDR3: CASSENPREKLFF. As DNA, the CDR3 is TGTGCCAGCAGTGAAAACCCTCGGGAAAAACTGTTTTTT.

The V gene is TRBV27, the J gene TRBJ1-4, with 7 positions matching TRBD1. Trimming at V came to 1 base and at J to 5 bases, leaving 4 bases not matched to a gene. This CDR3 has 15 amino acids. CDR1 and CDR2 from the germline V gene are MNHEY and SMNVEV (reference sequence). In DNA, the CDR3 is TGTGCCAGCAGTTTATGGGGACAGCGGAATGAAAAACTGTTTTTT. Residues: CASSLWGQRNEKLFF.

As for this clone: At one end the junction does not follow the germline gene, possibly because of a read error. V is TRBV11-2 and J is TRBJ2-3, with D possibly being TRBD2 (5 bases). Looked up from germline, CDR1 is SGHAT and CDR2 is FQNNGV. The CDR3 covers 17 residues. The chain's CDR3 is CARSPRPGIDPTDTQYF. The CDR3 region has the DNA TGTGCCCGCAGCCCCCGACCGGGGATCGATCCCACAGATACGCAGTATTTT.

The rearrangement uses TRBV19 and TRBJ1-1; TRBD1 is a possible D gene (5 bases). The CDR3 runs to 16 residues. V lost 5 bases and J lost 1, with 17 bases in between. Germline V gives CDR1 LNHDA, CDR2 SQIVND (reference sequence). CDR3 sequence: CASSGPQTTGNTEAFF. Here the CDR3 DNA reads TGTGCCAGTAGTGGTCCTCAAACTACAGGGAACACTGAAGCTTTCTTT.

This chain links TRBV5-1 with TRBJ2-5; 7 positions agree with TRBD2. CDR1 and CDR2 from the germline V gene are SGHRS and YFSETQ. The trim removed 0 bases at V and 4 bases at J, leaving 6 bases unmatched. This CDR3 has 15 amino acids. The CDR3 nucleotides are TGCGCCAGCAGCTTGGGAGCGGGACGGGTAGAGACCCAGTACTTC. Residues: CASSLGAGRVETQYF. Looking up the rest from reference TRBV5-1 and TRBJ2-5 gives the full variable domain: KAGVTQTPRYLIKTRGQQVTLSCSPISGHRSVSWYQQTPGQGLQFLFEYFSETQRNKGNFPGRFSGRQFSNSRSEMNVSTLELGDSALYLCASSLGAGRVETQYFGPGTRLLVL.

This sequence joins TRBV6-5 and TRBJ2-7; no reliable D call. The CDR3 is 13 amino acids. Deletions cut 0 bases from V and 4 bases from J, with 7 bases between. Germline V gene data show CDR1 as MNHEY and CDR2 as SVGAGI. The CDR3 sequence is CASSYSIAYEQYF. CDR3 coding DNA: TGTGCCAGCAGTTACTCGATTGCGTACGAGCAGTACTTC.

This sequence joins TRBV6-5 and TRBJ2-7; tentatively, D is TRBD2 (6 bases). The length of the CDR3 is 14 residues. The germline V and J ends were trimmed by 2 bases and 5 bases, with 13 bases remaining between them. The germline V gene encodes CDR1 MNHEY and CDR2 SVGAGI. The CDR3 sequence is CASSYGGKVNEQYF. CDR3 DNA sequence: TGTGCCAGCAGTTACGGCGGGAAGGTCAACGAGCAGTACTTC.

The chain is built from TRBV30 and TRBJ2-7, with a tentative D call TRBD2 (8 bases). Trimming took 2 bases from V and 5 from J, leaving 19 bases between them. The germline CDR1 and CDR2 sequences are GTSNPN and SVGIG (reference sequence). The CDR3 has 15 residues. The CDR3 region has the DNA TGTGCCTGGAGTTCAAGGGGGCGGGAGGACGACGAGCAGTACTTC. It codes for CAWSSRGREDDEQYF.

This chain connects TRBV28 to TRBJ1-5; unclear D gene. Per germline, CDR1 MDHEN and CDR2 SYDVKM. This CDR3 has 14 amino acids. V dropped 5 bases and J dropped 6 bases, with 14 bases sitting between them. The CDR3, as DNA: TGTGCCAGCAGTGGTCCGGGTCCGGGTCAGCCCCAGCATTTT. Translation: CASSGPGPGQPQHF.

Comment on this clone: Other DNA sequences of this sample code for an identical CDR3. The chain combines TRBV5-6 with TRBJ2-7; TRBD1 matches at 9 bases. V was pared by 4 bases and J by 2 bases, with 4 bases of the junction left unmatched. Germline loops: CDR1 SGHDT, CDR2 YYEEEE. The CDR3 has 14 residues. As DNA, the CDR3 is TGTGCCAGCAGCCTCTGGGACAGGGCCTACGAGCAGTACTTC. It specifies CASSLWDRAYEQYF. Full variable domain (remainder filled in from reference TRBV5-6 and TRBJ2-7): DAGVTQSPTHLIKTRGQQVTLRCSPKSGHDTVSWYQQALGQGPQFIFQYYEEEERQRGNFPDRFSGHQFPNYSSELNVNALLLGDSALYLCASSLWDRAYEQYFGPGTRLTVT.

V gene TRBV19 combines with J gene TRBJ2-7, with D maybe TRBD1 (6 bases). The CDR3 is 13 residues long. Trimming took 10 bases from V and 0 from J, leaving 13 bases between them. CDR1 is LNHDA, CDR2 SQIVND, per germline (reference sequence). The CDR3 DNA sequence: TGTGCCAAGACCCAGGGGTTCTCCTACGAGCAGTACTTC. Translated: CAKTQGFSYEQYF.

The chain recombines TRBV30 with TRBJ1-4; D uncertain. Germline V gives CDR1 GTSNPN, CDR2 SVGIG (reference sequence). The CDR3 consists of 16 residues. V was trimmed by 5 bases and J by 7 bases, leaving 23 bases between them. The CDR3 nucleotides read TGTGCCTGGCCCTCCAAAGCCTGGGAGATAGGTGAAAAACTGTTTTTT. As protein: CAWPSKAWEIGEKLFF.

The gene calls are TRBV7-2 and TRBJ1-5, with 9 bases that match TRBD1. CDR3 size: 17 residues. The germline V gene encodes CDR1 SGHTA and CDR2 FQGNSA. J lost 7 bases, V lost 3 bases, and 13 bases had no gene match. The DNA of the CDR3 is TGTGCCAGCAGCTTGGATTCCGGGACAGGGATCATCCAGCCCCAGCATTTT. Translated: CASSLDSGTGIIQPQHF.